A selection of T cell receptor beta chains follows, all from one sample in a study of blood T cell repertoires in COVID-19. Some clones are missing from TCRdb's copy, which holds only in-frame ones; the method was immunoSEQ multiplex PCR. The table shows under 200,000 clones, with around 81% occurring only once. The source material was peripheral blood. The receptor source for this set is a man between 60 and 75 years old with COVID-19, enrolled during active disease. Both conserved end residues are part of each CDR3. The D gene is left open where the match is weak. Size tells how often a clone was seen (once, few, many) or the class of an expanded clone, and some rows leave it out.

J gene: TRBJ1-4; V gene: TRBV30; D gene: TRBD1; clone size: -; CDR3 DNA: TGTGCCTGGAGTGCCCTACGGACAGGGAATAGCGAAAAACTGTTTTTT; CDR3 protein: CAWSALRTGNSEKLFF
J gene: TRBJ2-1; V gene: TRBV5-8; D gene: TRBD1; clone size: -; CDR3 DNA: TGTGCCAGCAGCTTGAACAGGGGGCAGGGCCTCGATGAGCAGTTCTTC; CDR3 protein: CASSLNRGQGLDEQFF
J gene: TRBJ2-7; V gene: TRBV7-9; D gene: -; clone size: -; CDR3 DNA: TGTGCCAGCAGTCCACAATACGAGCAGTACTTC; CDR3 protein: CASSPQYEQYF
J gene: TRBJ1-3; V gene: TRBV18; D gene: TRBD1; clone size: -; CDR3 DNA: TGTGCCAGCTCACCACCGGGACAGCGGATATCGGGAAACACCATATATTTT; CDR3 protein: CASSPPGQRISGNTIYF
J gene: TRBJ1-2; V gene: TRBV7-9; D gene: -; clone size: -; CDR3 DNA: TGTGCCAGCAGCGTTAGGTCGGCCCGGGGCTATGGCTACACCTTC; CDR3 protein: CASSVRSARGYGYTF
J gene: TRBJ1-1; V gene: TRBV25-1; D gene: -; clone size: -; CDR3 DNA: TGTGCCAGCTCCGTGGGCCAATACACTGAAGCTTTCTTT; CDR3 protein: CASSVGQYTEAFF
J gene: TRBJ2-7; V gene: TRBV5-1; D gene: TRBD1; clone size: -; CDR3 DNA: TGCGCCAGCACCACGGGACAGGGCTACGAGCAGTACTTC; CDR3 protein: CASTTGQGYEQYF
J gene: TRBJ2-3; V gene: TRBV9; D gene: -; clone size: -; CDR3 DNA: TGTGCCAGCAGCGTAGGAGCGGCGGATACGCAGTATTTT; CDR3 protein: CASSVGAADTQYF
J gene: TRBJ2-7; V gene: TRBV5-1; D gene: -; clone size: -; CDR3 DNA: TGCGCCAGCAGCTTGGTTACAGGGTCCTACGAGCAGTACTTC; CDR3 protein: CASSLVTGSYEQYF
J gene: TRBJ2-7; V gene: TRBV3-1/TRBV3-2; D gene: -; clone size: -; CDR3 DNA: TGTGCCAGCAGCCGCGGCGTCTACGAGCAGTACTTC; CDR3 protein: CASSRGVYEQYF
J gene: TRBJ1-2; V gene: TRBV5-4; D gene: TRBD1; clone size: -; CDR3 DNA: TGTGCCAGCAGCTTCAGGGACAGGGGAAAATTGGATGGCTACACCTTC; CDR3 protein: CASSFRDRGKLDGYTF
J gene: TRBJ1-1; V gene: TRBV10-3; D gene: -; clone size: once; CDR3 DNA: TGTGCCATCAGTGAGAATCCACGGGGAAACACTGAAGCTTTCTTT; CDR3 protein: CAISENPRGNTEAFF
J gene: TRBJ1-1; V gene: TRBV7-2; D gene: TRBD1; clone size: -; CDR3 DNA: TGTGCCAGCAGCACCGGGACAGGGTGGAACACTGAAGCTTTCTTT; CDR3 protein: CASSTGTGWNTEAFF
J gene: TRBJ2-7; V gene: TRBV10-3; D gene: TRBD2; clone size: once; CDR3 DNA: TGTGCCATCAGTGAGGCTAGCGGCACCTACGAGCAGTACTTC; CDR3 protein: CAISEASGTYEQYF
J gene: TRBJ2-1; V gene: TRBV6-5; D gene: -; clone size: -; CDR3 DNA: TGTGCCAGCAGTTCGAACTCCTATACGAATGAGCAGTTCTTC; CDR3 protein: CASSSNSYTNEQFF
J gene: TRBJ1-2; V gene: TRBV10-2; D gene: -; clone size: -; CDR3 DNA: TGCGCCAGCAGTGAGTCGATAGGCAGGGGCGGCTATGGCTACACCTTC; CDR3 protein: CASSESIGRGGYGYTF
J gene: TRBJ1-3; V gene: TRBV27; D gene: -; clone size: -; CDR3 DNA: TGTGCCAGCATGGGGGCCTATGGAAACACCATATATTTT; CDR3 protein: CASMGAYGNTIYF
J gene: TRBJ2-7; V gene: TRBV30; D gene: -; clone size: -; CDR3 DNA: TGTGCCTGGAGTGCTCGCACCTCCGGGGGTTGGGACGAGCAGTACTTC; CDR3 protein: CAWSARTSGGWDEQYF
J gene: TRBJ1-2; V gene: TRBV6-6; D gene: -; clone size: -; CDR3 DNA: TGTGCCAGCAGTTCCGACTATGGCTACACCTTC; CDR3 protein: CASSSDYGYTF
J gene: TRBJ2-6; V gene: TRBV5-5; D gene: -; clone size: -; CDR3 DNA: TGTGCCAGCAGCCCGTCAGGCGCTGGGGCCAACGTCCTGACTTTC; CDR3 protein: CASSPSGAGANVLTF
J gene: TRBJ1-1; V gene: TRBV10-2; D gene: -; clone size: -; CDR3 DNA: TGCGCCAGCAGTGAGGAGGGAACCACTGAAGCTTTCTTT; CDR3 protein: CASSEEGTTEAFF
J gene: TRBJ1-5; V gene: TRBV30; D gene: -; clone size: few; CDR3 DNA: TGTGCCTGGAGTGGGGGCGGCGATCAGCCCCAGCATTTT; CDR3 protein: CAWSGGGDQPQHF
J gene: TRBJ2-7; V gene: TRBV9; D gene: -; clone size: -; CDR3 DNA: TGTGCCAGCAGCGCCGGGTTGGGACACGACTCCTACGAGCAGTACTTC; CDR3 protein: CASSAGLGHDSYEQYF
J gene: TRBJ2-2; V gene: TRBV7-9; D gene: TRBD1; clone size: -; CDR3 DNA: TGTGCCAGCAGCTCCGCCTCGGGACAGGCGCACACCGGGGAGCTGTTTTTT; CDR3 protein: CASSSASGQAHTGELFF
J gene: TRBJ1-5; V gene: TRBV19; D gene: TRBD1; clone size: -; CDR3 DNA: TGTGCCAGTAGTAACGACAGGGGGCGATGGAATCAGCCCCAGCATTTT; CDR3 protein: CASSNDRGRWNQPQHF
J gene: TRBJ1-6; V gene: TRBV19; D gene: TRBD1; clone size: -; CDR3 DNA: TGTGCCAGTAGTAACCCCCGGGACAGGGGAGATCCACCCCTCCACTTT; CDR3 protein: CASSNPRDRGDPPLHF
J gene: TRBJ2-4; V gene: TRBV5-6; D gene: -; clone size: -; CDR3 DNA: TGTGCCAGCACTGGGACTCACCTAGCCAAAAACATTCAGTACTTC; CDR3 protein: CASTGTHLAKNIQYF
J gene: TRBJ1-2; V gene: TRBV4-3; D gene: -; clone size: -; CDR3 DNA: TGCGCCAGCAGCCAAGGGGGCGCTTTCCCCTATGGCTACACCTTC; CDR3 protein: CASSQGGAFPYGYTF
J gene: TRBJ1-1; V gene: TRBV5-4; D gene: TRBD1; clone size: -; CDR3 DNA: TGTGCCAGCAGCCCCGGACAGGGGGACGCTGAAGCTTTCTTT; CDR3 protein: CASSPGQGDAEAFF
J gene: TRBJ2-7; V gene: TRBV5-5; D gene: -; clone size: -; CDR3 DNA: TGTGCCAGCAGCTTGGCCTCGGTAACCCCTTTCGAGCAGTACTTC; CDR3 protein: CASSLASVTPFEQYF
J gene: TRBJ1-2; V gene: TRBV7-9; D gene: -; clone size: -; CDR3 DNA: TGTGCCAGCGGGGGGGGCGTTGGCTACACCTTC; CDR3 protein: CASGGGVGYTF
J gene: TRBJ2-1; V gene: TRBV7-9; D gene: -; clone size: -; CDR3 DNA: TGTGCCAGCAGCTTAATGGGGAGCTCCTACAATGAGCAGTTCTTC; CDR3 protein: CASSLMGSSYNEQFF
J gene: TRBJ2-7; V gene: TRBV2; D gene: -; clone size: few; CDR3 DNA: TGTGCCAGCAGTCAGGGGGGCAGGGCATACGAGCAGTACTTC; CDR3 protein: CASSQGGRAYEQYF
J gene: TRBJ1-2; V gene: TRBV5-1; D gene: -; clone size: -; CDR3 DNA: TGCGCCAGCAGCTTGGGAGATAAATCCTATGGCTACACCTTC; CDR3 protein: CASSLGDKSYGYTF